This T cell receptor (beta chain) is from a study of T cell repertoires in cytomegalovirus infection. There are 15 residues in the CDR3. Per germline, CDR1 SGHVT and CDR2 SQSDAQ. Trimming took 0 bases from V and 0 from J, leaving 8 bases between them. In TCRdb, the reads were re-called with MiXCR into one record per CDR3 protein. The sample contains approximately 70,000 distinct CDR3 sequences, under 5% of which appear only once. The clonotype was recovered from a human donor in good health (CMV status not recorded). Some clones in this sample may be carry-over from other donors' samples. The rearrangement joins TRBV7-4 to TRBJ1-1; D not certain. The sample comprised PBMCs. CDR3 DNA sequence: TGTGCCAGCAGCTTAGCGGCACGCATGAACACTGAAGCTTTCTTT. Protein product: CASSLAARMNTEAFF.